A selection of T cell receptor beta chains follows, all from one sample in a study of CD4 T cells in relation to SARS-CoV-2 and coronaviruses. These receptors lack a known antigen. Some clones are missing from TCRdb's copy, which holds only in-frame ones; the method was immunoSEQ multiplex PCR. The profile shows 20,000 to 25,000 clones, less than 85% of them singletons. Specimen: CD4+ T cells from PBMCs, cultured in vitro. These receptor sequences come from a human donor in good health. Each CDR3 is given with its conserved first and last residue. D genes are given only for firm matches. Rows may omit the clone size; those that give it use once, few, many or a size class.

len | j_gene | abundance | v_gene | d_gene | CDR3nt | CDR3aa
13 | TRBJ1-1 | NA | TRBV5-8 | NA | TGTGCCAGCAGCGGCCGGGACAAAGACGCAGCTTTCTTT | CASSGRDKDAAFF
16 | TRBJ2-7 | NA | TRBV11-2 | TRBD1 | TGTGCCAGCAGCTTAGGAGTCCTGGGACAGAGCTACGAGCAGTACTTC | CASSLGVLGQSYEQYF
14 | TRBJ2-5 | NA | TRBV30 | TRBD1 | TGTGCCTGGATGAGAACAGGGGTCCGAGAGACCCAGTACTTC | CAWMRTGVRETQYF
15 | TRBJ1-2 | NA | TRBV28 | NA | TGTGCCAGCAGTCCCATTGTGGTAGAGGGTAATGGCTACACCTTC | CASSPIVVEGNGYTF
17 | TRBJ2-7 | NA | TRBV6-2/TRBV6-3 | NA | TGTGCCAGCAGTTACTCTCGCGCCGGGACAATAAAGTTCGAGCAGTACTTC | CASSYSRAGTIKFEQYF
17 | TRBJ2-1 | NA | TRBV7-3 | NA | TGTGCCAGCAGCACGAGAACGACTAGGGTGGGCCTCAATGAGCAGTTCTTC | CASSTRTTRVGLNEQFF
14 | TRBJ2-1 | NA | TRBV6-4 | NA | TGTGCCAGCAGTTTCCAGCCCCTACAAGGGGAGCAGTTCTTC | CASSFQPLQGEQFF
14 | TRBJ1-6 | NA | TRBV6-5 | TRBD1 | TGTGCCAGCAGGAATGGGGACAGAGATTCACCCCTCCACTTT | CASRNGDRDSPLHF
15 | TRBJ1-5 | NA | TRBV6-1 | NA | TGTGCCAGCAGTGAGGACAGACATAGCAATCAGCCCCAGCATTTT | CASSEDRHSNQPQHF
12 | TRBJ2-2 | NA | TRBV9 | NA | TGTGCCAGCAGCCCCCAGGGCGGGGAGCTGTTTTTT | CASSPQGGELFF
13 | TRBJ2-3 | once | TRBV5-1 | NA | TGCGCCAGCAGCGGGGACAACACAGATACGCAGTATTTT | CASSGDNTDTQYF
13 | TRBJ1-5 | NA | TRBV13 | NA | TGTGCCAGCAGTCGGGGCCACGGGCAGCCCCAGCATTTT | CASSRGHGQPQHF
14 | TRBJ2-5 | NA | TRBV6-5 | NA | TGTGCCAGCAGTTTCGTAGGGACTGCAGAGACCCAGTACTTC | CASSFVGTAETQYF
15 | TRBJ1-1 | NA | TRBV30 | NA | TGTGCCTGGAGAGCCCACGACAGTCCGAACACTGAAGCTTTCTTT | CAWRAHDSPNTEAFF
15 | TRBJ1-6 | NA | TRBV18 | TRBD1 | TGTGCCAGCTCACCACAGGACAGGGGCGGTTCACCCCTCCACTTT | CASSPQDRGGSPLHF
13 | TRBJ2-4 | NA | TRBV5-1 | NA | TGCGCCAGCAGCTTGAACAGGGAAAACATTCAGTACTTC | CASSLNRENIQYF
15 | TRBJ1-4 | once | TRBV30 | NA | TGTGCCTGGAGTGATACACAGGTCTATGGTGAAAAACTGTTTTTT | CAWSDTQVYGEKLFF
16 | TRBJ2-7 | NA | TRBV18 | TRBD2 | TGTGCCAGCTCACCAACTAGCGGGAGTGTATCCTACGAGCAGTACTTC | CASSPTSGSVSYEQYF
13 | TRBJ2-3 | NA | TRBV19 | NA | TGTGCCAGTAGTGGAGCCCTCACGGATACGCAGTATTTT | CASSGALTDTQYF
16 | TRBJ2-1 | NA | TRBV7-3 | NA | TGTGCCAGCAGCTTAACCGGGACCCGGGGGGCCAATGAGCAGTTCTTC | CASSLTGTRGANEQFF
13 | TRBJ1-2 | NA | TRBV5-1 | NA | TGCGCCAGCAGCTTGGGGGCTAACTATGGCTACACCTTC | CASSLGANYGYTF
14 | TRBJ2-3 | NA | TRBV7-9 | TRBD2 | TGTGCCAGCAGCTTTGTGGCTAGCGGGAGGCCCTTGTATTTT | CASSFVASGRPLYF
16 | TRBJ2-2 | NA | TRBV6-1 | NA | TGTGCCAGCAGTGAAGTGGGGGTCTGGGACACCGGGGAGCTGTTTTTT | CASSEVGVWDTGELFF
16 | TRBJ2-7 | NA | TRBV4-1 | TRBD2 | TGCGCCAGCAGCCAACTTAGCGGGAGGGACTCCTACGAGCAGTACTTC | CASSQLSGRDSYEQYF
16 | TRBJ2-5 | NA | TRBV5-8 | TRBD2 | TGTGCCAGCAGCTCGGGAGGGACTAGCGGACAAGAGACCCAGTACTTC | CASSSGGTSGQETQYF
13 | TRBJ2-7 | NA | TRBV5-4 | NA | TGTGCCAGCAGCCCAAGGACGGGCTACGAGCAGTACTTC | CASSPRTGYEQYF
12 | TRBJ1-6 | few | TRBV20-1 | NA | TGCAGTGCTAGTGTCCGAGATTCACCCCTCCACTTT | CSASVRDSPLHF
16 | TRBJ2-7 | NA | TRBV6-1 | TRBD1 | TGTGCCAGCAGTGTGGATACCGGGACAGGCTCCTACGAGCAGTACTTC | CASSVDTGTGSYEQYF
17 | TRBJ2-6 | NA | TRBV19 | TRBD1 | TGTGCCAGTAGGGGTCCAGGGGGCGAAGTTGGGGCCAACGTCCTGACTTTC | CASRGPGGEVGANVLTF
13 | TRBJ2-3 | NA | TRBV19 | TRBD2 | TGTGCCATTAGAGAGCGGGAGTCGGATACGCAGTATTTT | CAIRERESDTQYF
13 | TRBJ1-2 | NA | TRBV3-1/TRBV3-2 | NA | TGTGCCAGCAGCCTCCGGGACCGTGATGGCTACACCTTC | CASSLRDRDGYTF
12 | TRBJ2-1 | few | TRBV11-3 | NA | TGTGCCAGCAGTCAAACGGGGAATGAGCAGTTCTTC | CASSQTGNEQFF
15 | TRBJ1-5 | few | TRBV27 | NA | TGTGCCAGCAGTTCCCAGCATTATAGCAATCAGCCCCAGCATTTT | CASSSQHYSNQPQHF
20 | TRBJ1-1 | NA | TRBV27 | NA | TGTGCCAGCAGTTTAAAGTCGGTGAAAATGGGGAGGTACATGAACACTGAAGCTTTCTTT | CASSLKSVKMGRYMNTEAFF
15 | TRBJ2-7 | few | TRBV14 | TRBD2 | TGTGCCAGCAGCCATGGGACTAGCGAACTTGTGAAGCAGTACTTC | CASSHGTSELVKQYF
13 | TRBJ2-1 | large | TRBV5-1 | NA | TGCGCCAGCAGCTCGGACGGCCTAGGTGAGCAGTTCTTC | CASSSDGLGEQFF
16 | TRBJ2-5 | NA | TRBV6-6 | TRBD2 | TGTGCCAGCAGGAGGCGGGAGCGGGTCTACCAAGAGACCCAGTACTTC | CASRRRERVYQETQYF
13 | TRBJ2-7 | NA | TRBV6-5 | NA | TGTGCCAGCGAAGGCGGGGGCTCGGACGAGCAGTACTTC | CASEGGGSDEQYF
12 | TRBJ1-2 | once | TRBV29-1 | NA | TGCAGCGTTGAAGAACCTAACTATGGCTACACCTTC | CSVEEPNYGYTF
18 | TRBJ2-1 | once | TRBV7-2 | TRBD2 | TGTGCCAGCAGCTTAGGTTTTTTGGTTAGCGGGCTGTACAATGAGCAGTTCTTC | CASSLGFLVSGLYNEQFF
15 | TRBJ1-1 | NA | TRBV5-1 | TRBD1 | TGCGCCAGCAGCTTGGGGGGGACAGGCGCCACTGAAGCTTTCTTT | CASSLGGTGATEAFF
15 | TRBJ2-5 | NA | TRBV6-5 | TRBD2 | TGTGCCAGCAGTCCCATGGCGGGAGGCCCCGAGACCCAGTACTTC | CASSPMAGGPETQYF
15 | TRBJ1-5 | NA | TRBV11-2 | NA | TGTGCCAGCAGCTTAGTTCCGGGTTCGGGTCAGCCCCAGCATTTT | CASSLVPGSGQPQHF
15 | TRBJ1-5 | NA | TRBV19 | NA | TGTGCCAGTAGTATAGCCGACAGAAAGTATCAGCCCCAGCATTTT | CASSIADRKYQPQHF
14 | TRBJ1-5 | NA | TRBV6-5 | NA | TGTGCCAGCAGCCCCTGGGTTGAGAGTCAGCCCCAGCATTTT | CASSPWVESQPQHF
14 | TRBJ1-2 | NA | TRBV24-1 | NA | TGTGCCACCAGCCGAACAGGGCTAAACTATGGCTACACCTTC | CATSRTGLNYGYTF
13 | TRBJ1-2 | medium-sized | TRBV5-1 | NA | TGCGCCAGCAGCTTGAACAGCCCCTATGGCTACACCTTC | CASSLNSPYGYTF
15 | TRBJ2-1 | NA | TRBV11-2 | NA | TGTGCCAGCAGCTTAGGGGCCCCTAGAGTCCATGAGCAGTTCTTC | CASSLGAPRVHEQFF